This T cell receptor (beta chain) is from a study of T cell responses to AZD1222 COVID-19 vaccine. Study conclusions and caveats: Clonal diversity may have been underestimated, and the donors were mostly white British, with more females than males. Spike-specific TCR breadth and depth went up after people got two AZD1222 doses. Samples come after the peak T cell response, not at day 14.

The CDR3 consists of 14 residues. Germline-derived CDR1 and CDR2 are MNHNY and SVGAGI (reference sequence). V was cut by 2 bases and J by 2 bases, with 10 bases left in between. Profiled with immunoSEQ multiplex PCR; TCRdb holds only in-frame clones, not every one. The data hold under 150,000 clones, with 88% observed a single time. In the case of this clone: No antigen is known for it.

The sequenced sample was peripheral blood, obtained on day 0 of MenACWY control vaccination. The TCR was taken from an adult in good health. The gene calls are TRBV6-6 and TRBJ2-7; tentatively, D is TRBD1 or TRBD2 (5 bases each). Here the CDR3 reads CASSYPGTPYEQYF. CDR3 sequence (DNA): TGTGCCAGCAGTTACCCAGGGACCCCCTACGAGCAGTACTTC.